This T cell receptor (beta chain) was found in a study of blood T cell repertoires in COVID-19 (dated by TCRdb to 2019 to 2021). In the study overall: The collaborator samples originated in the United States, Italy and Spain and spanned the acute and convalescent phases of COVID-19. The prospective study material was composed of cDNA or gDNA derived from T cells, B-cell-depleted T cells, or PBMCs. Subjects who had been exposed to COVID-19, were actively infected with it, or had recovered from it provided the deeply sampled blood TCRbeta repertoires that made up the dataset. A freely available public database, intended as a resource for researchers studying the immune response to SARS-CoV-2, is where the repertoires were released. The samples were drawn from the first 160 participants of the ongoing ImmuneRACE study and from 1,254 subjects provided by 6 global collaborators. A de-identified subject ID, COVID-19 status, age in years and sex were almost always included in the sample metadata. HLA class I and class II types, where available, came from metadata supplied by the sample provider rather than from assay-based typing.

General findings and caveats noted by the study authors: The quantity of clinical and demographic metadata differed by source and by participant and was supplied without curation.

Cut back by 1 base and 3 bases, the V and J ends lie 8 bases apart. Reading from cysteine to phenylalanine, the CDR3 counts 14 amino acids. Of the read, only the CDR3 DNA is kept; its 42 bases are in frame from base 1. CDR1 and CDR2, looked up from the germline V gene, are LGHNA and YNFKEQ. TCRbeta CDR3 regions were amplified from genomic DNA by means of the immunoSEQ Assay, a bias-controlled multiplex PCR. The study's processing was this. The number of nucleated cells in each sample was estimated from the amplification of reference gene primers within the assay. Sequence reads were collapsed and filtered to measure the absolute abundance of every unique TCRbeta CDR3 rearrangement. For each sample, productive Simpson clonality was calculated as the square root of Simpson's diversity index over productive rearrangements. TCRdb provides this immuneACCESS table in a form limited to in-frame rearrangements. Some clones are lacking; in checked studies, under half of them reflect an unresolved V gene, and why the rest are absent is not known. The D gene and trimming were derived from the DNA, and the V and J assignments and clone size from that table. Present in this sample are roughly 200,000 clones, approximately 75% of which were seen just once. About a tenth of the sample goes to the ten largest clones.

Regarding this clone: No cognate antigen has been identified for it. Base qualities are not recorded, but no much larger clone differs from it by a single base.

Participants in the prospective study were enrolled through a virtual design, were aged about 18 to 100 years, and lived in approximately 24 United States geographic areas. In the prospective study, participants were assigned to cohorts based on the clinical history participants reported in a screening survey and a study questionnaire. ImmuneRACE Cohort 3 recovered participants were defined by two consecutive negative NP/OP PCR tests, healthcare professional clearance, or symptom resolution. Each participant in the prospective study had whole blood, serum and a nasopharyngeal or oropharyngeal swab collected by mobile phlebotomists. Additional blood draws and questionnaires over a roughly two-month period could optionally be provided by prospective study participants. Prospective study blood samples were shipped either frozen or at room temperature before DNA extraction.

The source material was PBMCs or T cells enriched from blood (not recorded which). The TCR originated in a man aged 40-49 years who had recovered from COVID-19. The chain is assembled from TRBV4-2 and TRBJ2-3; the D gene cannot be named for sure. The CDR3 loop reads CASSQVAVTDTQYF. The sequence in DNA is TGTGCCAGCAGCCAAGTTGCGGTTACAGATACGCAGTATTTT.